One sample yielded the 25 T cell receptor beta chains listed below, sequenced in a study of cytomegalovirus exposure and HLA in healthy donors. 13 Jbeta primers and 60 Vbeta primers were used for the PCR. Profiling relied on immunoSEQ multiplex PCR, and the TCRdb table lists in-frame clones only, not all of them. Among roughly 49,000 clones listed, around 82% were seen once. The source material was PBMCs. Receptors were obtained from a boy aged 5-17 years in good health and CMV-seropositive.

The sample holds a few counts of this clone. This chain uses TRBV11-2 with TRBJ2-5; 8 bases match TRBD2. Germline V gene data show CDR1 as SGHAT and CDR2 as FQNNGV. V trimming: 0 bases; J trimming: 5 bases; junction bases outside the gene matches: 5. The CDR3 has 15 amino acids. CDR3 bases: TGTGCCAGCAGCTTAGACGGGGGGGCCTGGGAGACCCAGTACTTC. Encoded protein: CASSLDGGAWETQYF. The full variable domain, in which reference TRBV11-2 and TRBJ2-5 provide the parts outside the CDR3, is EAGVAQSPRYKIIEKRQSVAFWCNPISGHATLYWYQQILGQGPKLLIQFQNNGVVDDSQLPKDRFSAERLKGVDSTLKIQPAKLEDSAVYLCASSLDGGAWETQYFGPGTRLLVL.

The CDR3 here is CASTSPRQPYNEQFF. DNA of the CDR3: TGTGCCAGCACCTCCCCTAGACAGCCCTACAATGAGCAGTTCTTC. The V and J genes are TRBV27 and TRBJ2-1, with D perhaps TRBD1 (5 bases). The CDR3 has 15 residues. V was trimmed by 7 bases and J by 2 bases, leaving 15 bases between them. Germline V gene lookup returns CDR1 MNHEY and CDR2 SMNVEV (reference sequence).

The chain couples TRBV9 to TRBJ2-3; 10 nucleotides line up with TRBD2. Trimming cost V 7 bases and J 5 bases; bases outside gene matches: 16. This CDR3 region has 17 residues. Germline V gene data show CDR1 as SGDLS and CDR2 as YYNGEE. CDR3 DNA sequence: TGTGCCAGCGGGTGGGGTAGGAGCGGGGGGGCCAGAGATACGCAGTATTTT. This gives the protein CASGWGRSGGARDTQYF.

This clone came up once. The chain joins TRBV12-5 to TRBJ2-5; 8 bases line up with TRBD1. The CDR3 length is 16 residues. Losses at the gene ends were 1 base for V and 1 base for J; bases not matched to a gene: 5. The germline gives CDR1 LGHNT, CDR2 FRNRAP. The CDR3 DNA reads TGTGCTAGTGGTTTGGAGGACAGGGTCGTCCAAGAGACCCAGTACTTC. The encoded protein is CASGLEDRVVQETQYF.

This chain connects TRBV6-5 to TRBJ2-5; D ambiguous. The CDR3 has 11 amino acids. Between the trimmed V and J ends, which lost 8 bases and 2 bases, there was a span of 6 bases. In germline, CDR1 is MNHEY, CDR2 SVGAGI. The CDR3 here is CASRVQETQYF. For the CDR3, the DNA is TGTGCCAGCCGAGTTCAAGAGACCCAGTACTTC.

This clone was observed a few times. The chain joins TRBV4-1 to TRBJ2-7; 7 nucleotides line up with TRBD2. With V trimmed by 8 bases and J by 4 bases, 8 bases remained unmatched. This CDR3 has 13 amino acids. Germline assignment: CDR1 MGHRA and CDR2 YSYEKL. CDR3 loop: CASGEGSGYEQYF. DNA of the CDR3: TGCGCCAGCGGGGAGGGGTCGGGGTACGAGCAGTACTTC.

CDR3 coding DNA: TGCGCCAGCAGGGGGACTAGCGGGGGGCTCTACAATGAGCAGTTCTTC. Its protein product is CASRGTSGGLYNEQFF. The chain couples TRBV4-1 to TRBJ2-1, with TRBD2 matching over 15 bases. The V gene's germline CDR1 is MGHRA and CDR2 YSYEKL. The V and J ends lost 6 bases and 3 bases, in that order; junction bases with no gene match: 3. CDR3 length equals 16 residues.

The chain uses TRBV7-8 and TRBJ1-1; D is unresolved. V dropped 6 bases and J dropped 5 bases, with 10 bases sitting between them. The CDR3 is 12 residues long. Germline values: CDR1 SGHVS, CDR2 FQNEAQ. This CDR3 is CASRISGTEAFF. As DNA, the CDR3 is TGTGCCAGCAGGATTAGCGGAACTGAAGCTTTCTTT.

Here the CDR3 reads CSGTRGLIKEAFF. The CDR3 nucleotides read TGCAGCGGGACCAGGGGGTTAATTAAGGAAGCTTTCTTT. The chain couples TRBV29-1 to TRBJ1-1; the match to TRBD1 covers 7 bases. The CDR3 length is 13 residues. Germline V gene lookup returns CDR1 SQVTM and CDR2 ANQGSEA. J was trimmed by 8 bases and V by 7 bases; bases with no gene match: 13.

The V gene is TRBV5-4, the J gene TRBJ2-1; 7 bases are shared with TRBD1. Germline V gives CDR1 SGHNT, CDR2 YYREEE (reference sequence). CDR3 length: 16 residues. V was pared by 4 bases and J by 5 bases, with 12 bases of the junction left unmatched. CDR3 residues: CASSQTASQGDNEQFF. CDR3 nucleotides: TGTGCCAGCAGCCAGACCGCTAGCCAGGGGGACAATGAGCAGTTCTTC.

The genes are TRBV6-5 and TRBJ2-3; a weak D match, TRBD2 (6 bases). The V end was cut by 6 bases, the J end by 5 bases, with 18 bases between. Looked up from germline, CDR1 is MNHEY and CDR2 is SVGAGI. This CDR3 has 15 residues. CDR3 region: CASSAFGSRGDTQYF. The CDR3 bases are TGTGCCAGCAGCGCATTCGGATCGCGGGGAGATACGCAGTATTTT.

The gene calls are TRBV6-1 and TRBJ2-3; D is perhaps TRBD2 (7 bases). The CDR3 is 12 amino acids. The V and J ends lost 5 bases and 9 bases respectively, with 12 bases between them. The germline V gene has CDR1 MNHNS and CDR2 SASEGT. The CDR3 spells CASSQGGETQYF. CDR3 DNA sequence: TGTGCCAGCAGTCAAGGGGGGGAGACGCAGTATTTT.

V gene TRBV5-6 combines with J gene TRBJ2-6; 7 nucleotides line up with TRBD2. This CDR3 has 17 amino acids. Germline loops: CDR1 SGHDT, CDR2 YYEEEE. After removal of 3 bases from V and 0 bases from J, the junction contained 6 bases not matched to a gene. CDR3 protein: CASSWGLLYSGANVLTF. CDR3 sequence (DNA): TGTGCCAGCAGCTGGGGACTACTTTACTCTGGGGCCAACGTCCTGACTTTC.

This clone was seen more than once but under ten times. The chain carries TRBV7-9 and TRBJ1-1, with D tentatively TRBD1 (5 bases). CDR1 and CDR2 from the germline V gene are SEHNR and FQNEAQ (reference sequence). The ends were cut back, 8 bases at V and 0 bases at J, with 13 bases in the middle. This CDR3 spans 14 amino acids. The CDR3 sequence is CASSKGAVNTEAFF. The DNA for the CDR3 is TGTGCCAGCTCAAAAGGGGCCGTGAACACTGAAGCTTTCTTT. The full variable domain, rest sourced from reference TRBV7-9 and TRBJ1-1, is DTGVSQNPRHKITKRGQNVTFRCDPISEHNRLYWYRQTLGQGPEFLTYFQNEAQLEKSRLLSDRFSAERPKGSFSTLEIQRTEQGDSAMYLCASSKGAVNTEAFFGQGTRLTVV.

The gene calls are TRBV5-4 and TRBJ2-4; 12 bases are a match to TRBD2. Germline V CDR1 and CDR2: SGHNT, YYREEE (reference sequence). With V trimmed by 4 bases and J by 5 bases, 4 bases remained unmatched. The CDR3 extends over 15 amino acids. CDR3 residues: CASSTSGGIENIQYF. The CDR3 DNA is TGTGCCAGCAGCACTAGCGGGGGGATTGAAAACATTCAGTACTTC. The entire variable domain, with the rest obtained from reference TRBV5-4 and TRBJ2-4, is as follows: ETGVTQSPTHLIKTRGQQVTLRCSSQSGHNTVSWYQQALGQGPQFIFQYYREEENGRGNFPPRFSGLQFPNYSSELNVNALELDDSALYLCASSTSGGIENIQYFGAGTRLSVL.

This clone was seen more than once but under ten times. The chain uses TRBV6-5 and TRBJ1-4; the match to TRBD1 covers 8 bases. V lost 7 bases, J lost 8 bases, and 9 bases stayed unmatched. There are 14 residues in the CDR3. The V gene's germline CDR1 is MNHEY and CDR2 SVGAGI. CDR3 in DNA: TGTGCCAGCACCTCTTCGTCAGGGGGCGAAAAACTGTTTTTT. Amino acids: CASTSSSGGEKLFF.

This clone was seen only once. This sequence joins TRBV7-3 and TRBJ1-2; 7 nucleotides line up with TRBD1. CDR3 length equals 13 residues. Germline CDR1 SGHTA, CDR2 FQGTGA. Trimming took 5 bases from V and 3 from J; bases not matched to a gene: 3. CDR3 loop: CASSPGQDYGYTF. CDR3 in DNA: TGTGCCAGCAGCCCCGGACAGGACTATGGCTACACCTTC. Filled out from reference TRBV7-3 and TRBJ1-2, the complete variable domain reads GAGVSQTPSNKVTEKGKYVELRCDPISGHTALYWYRQSLGQGPEFLIYFQGTGAADDSGLPNDRFFAVRPEGSVSTLKIQRTERGDSAVYLCASSPGQDYGYTFGSGTRLTVV.

This sequence joins TRBV6-1 and TRBJ1-1; maybe TRBD1 (6 bases). Trimming removed 6 bases from V and 11 bases from J, with 19 bases in between. Germline V gene lookup returns CDR1 MNHNS and CDR2 SASEGT. This CDR3 has 13 residues. The CDR3 sequence: CASRPPVQGTAFF. The DNA of the CDR3 is TGTGCCAGCAGGCCCCCGGTACAGGGTACGGCTTTCTTT.

V usage is TRBV29-1 and J usage is TRBJ1-2; 10 bases align to TRBD1. The CDR3 sequence is 14 residues long. Unmatched junction bases numbered 5, after V lost 3 bases and J lost 4 bases. Looked up from germline, CDR1 is SQVTM and CDR2 is ANQGSEA. As DNA, the CDR3 is TGCAGCGTTGATGGACAGGGGGAGGGCTATGGCTACACCTTC. This sequence encodes CSVDGQGEGYGYTF.

V usage is TRBV11-2 and J usage is TRBJ2-2, with D possibly TRBD1 on 5 matching bases. CDR1 and CDR2 from the germline V gene are SGHAT and FQNNGV. The CDR3 runs 16 residues. Between the trimmed V and J ends, which lost 5 bases and 7 bases, there was a span of 20 bases. In DNA form, the CDR3 reads TGTGCCAGCAGCCCTAGAAACTCGAGAAGGGGCGGGGAGCTGTTTTTT. Translated: CASSPRNSRRGGELFF.

The CDR3 DNA is TGTGCCACCGTAACAGGGGGAGGGTATGGCTACACCTTC. Its protein is CATVTGGGYGYTF. This chain uses TRBV6-5 with TRBJ1-2; 8 bases line up with TRBD1. The CDR3 is 13 residues long. After removal of 10 bases from V and 5 bases from J, the junction contained 9 bases not matched to a gene. In germline, CDR1 is MNHEY, CDR2 SVGAGI.

V usage is TRBV7-2 and J usage is TRBJ2-1, with 8 bases matching TRBD1. Germline CDR1 and CDR2: SGHTA and FQGNSA. J gave up 4 bases and V 3 bases, and 5 bases lay outside the gene matches. The CDR3 spans 15 residues. The CDR3 loop reads CASSFTGQGYNEQFF. The CDR3 nucleotides are TGTGCCAGCAGCTTCACTGGACAGGGATACAATGAGCAGTTCTTC.

V and J are TRBV5-4 and TRBJ2-7; 8 nucleotides align to TRBD1. The germline CDR1 and CDR2 sequences are SGHNT and YYREEE (reference sequence). The CDR3 totals 15 residues. Trimming took 7 bases from V and 7 from J; bases not matched to a gene: 16. This chain's CDR3 is CASSGGGRGRGEQYF. As DNA, the CDR3 is TGTGCCAGCTCCGGAGGCGGCAGGGGGCGCGGGGAGCAGTACTTC.

The CDR3 nucleotides are TGTGCCAGCAGCTTAGGCCCGTTACAGAGCAATGAGCAGTTCTTC. It translates to CASSLGPLQSNEQFF. The V call is TRBV5-6, the J call TRBJ2-1; D is uncertain. This CDR3 has 15 amino acids. Germline V gene sequence: CDR1 SGHDT, CDR2 YYEEEE. V dropped 2 bases and J dropped 6 bases, with 15 bases sitting between them.

The chain has TRBV6-5 and TRBJ1-4; D is unresolved. Trimming shortened V by 0 bases and J by 5 bases, and 10 bases separated the two germline ends. The CDR3 covers 15 residues. In germline, CDR1 is MNHEY, CDR2 SVGAGI. CDR3 region: CASSYSGVGNEKLFF. CDR3 nucleotides: TGTGCCAGCAGTTACTCGGGAGTGGGGAATGAAAAACTGTTTTTT.